This TCR beta chain was sequenced during a study of blood T cells in healthy people across ages. Next came a second PCR, run for about 6 to 11 cycles, which used a sample-barcoded 5' primer along with a J-beta primer mix. One entry per CDR3 protein, called by TCRdb with MiXCR from the 5' RACE reads. The sample contains 890,000 or so distinct CDR3 sequences, under 80% of which appear only once. The CDR3 is 13 amino acids. Germline CDR1 is DFQATT and CDR2 is SNEGSKA (reference sequence). Broader study findings: Versus aged donors, long-lived donors had higher diversity and more naive CD4+ cells.

Comment on this clonotype: No antigen is known for it.

This rearrangement joins TRBV20-1 to TRBJ2-1, with D hard to call. The end of the DNA aligns better with TRBJ2-7, so the J call may be wrong. Sequencing was done on a sample of blood. The source of this sequence is a young man in good health. The CDR3 reads CSASPGSRGEQYF. The CDR3 region has the DNA TGCAGTGCCAGCCCCGGTAGCCGTGGGGAGCAGTACTTC.